This T cell receptor (beta chain) was found in a study of blood T cell repertoires in COVID-19. With 3 bases clipped from V and 2 bases from J, the junction kept 2 bases outside the gene matches. The length of the CDR3 is 14 residues. In germline, CDR1 is LNHDA, CDR2 SQIVND (reference sequence). Authors' methods: Quantification of nucleated cells was approximated via reference gene primer amplification. Profiled with immunoSEQ multiplex PCR; TCRdb holds only in-frame clones, not every one. V and J calls and clone size are given by that table; D and trimming were obtained from the DNA. The sample shows around 250,000 clones, approximately 83% of them seen only once.

The chain employs TRBV19 and TRBJ2-5; 8 bases agree with TRBD2. Source material: PBMCs or T cells enriched from blood (not recorded which). This sequence originates from a woman aged 45-65 years who had recovered from COVID-19. This CDR3 reads CASSMASGQETQYF. In nucleotides, the CDR3 is TGTGCCAGTAGTATGGCTAGCGGGCAAGAGACCCAGTACTTC.